This T cell receptor beta chain is from a study of T cells in Graves' hyperthyroidism and ophthalmopathy (dated by TCRdb to between 2018 and 2021). About the study as a whole: Peripheral blood was sampled at the time of initial diagnosis, prior to any treatment. Prospective prediction of ophthalmopathy was tested in an independent validation cohort consisting of fewer than 20 hyperthyroidism patients and approximately 16 patients who later progressed to ophthalmopathy. After blood sampling, hyperthyroidism patients were treated with methimazole at a starting dose of 30 mg daily, and ophthalmopathy patients were treated with high-dose intravenous methylprednisolone. The study also compared thyroid tissue and blood T-cell repertoires from more than five Graves' hyperthyroidism patients. According to the paper, TCR Vbeta CDR3 sequencing was carried out on approximately 140 peripheral blood samples, which came from around 43 ophthalmopathy, approximately 78 hyperthyroidism and about 17 progressor patients. The approximately 100 discovery patients were divided at random into training and test sets in a 7:3 ratio. A discovery cohort of roughly 96 patients, about 40 with Graves' ophthalmopathy and about 58 with stable Graves' hyperthyroidism, was used to find distinguishing TCR V-J signatures.

What the authors observed across the whole study: A 13 V-J signature model separated ophthalmopathy from stable hyperthyroidism, with approximately 86% sensitivity and roughly 82% specificity in cross-validation and 80%/75% in testing. No statistical method was used to set the sample size in advance, and investigators knew the group allocation. Most expanded thyroid clonotypes (frequency above 0.001) were also detected in blood, a finding suggesting that blood repertoires may reflect thyroid immune responses. In validation, the model predicted progression to ophthalmopathy a median of about 6.5 months before onset, with about 71% sensitivity and roughly 73% specificity.

V is trimmed back by 4 bases and J by 4 bases, and the junction contains 11 bases that no gene match accounts for. Counted from cysteine to phenylalanine, this CDR3 has 17 amino acids. This entry keeps only the CDR3 DNA: 51 bases, framed from base 1. The CDR1 and CDR2 encoded by the germline V gene are SGHDT and YYEEEE. The TCR beta CDR3 regions were amplified from RNA transcripts. For the first round of RT-PCR on the TCR CDR3, the HTBI primer set was used together with the Qiagen OneStep RT-PCR kit. A second multiplex PCR round built the libraries, followed by size selection and purification. Libraries were sequenced paired-end with 100 bp reads on an Illumina HiSeq2000. On the authors' methods: SOAPnuke was used to process the raw data, throwing out any read that contained adapters or uncalled bases, had a mean Phred below 15, or lacked an exact constant-primer or identifier match. COPE v1.2.5 was used to merge the high-quality paired reads, and each unique nucleotide sequence was defined as a clonotype. MiTCR v1.1 was used to align clonotypes to the IMGT TRBV, TRBD and TRBJ reference segments. Analysis was restricted to V-J combinations with a frequency above 0.0001, which covered 99.2% of repertoires. A TCS score was defined as the ratio between F50 (clonal expansion) and ExV (chaos), using BLOSUM62-based TCRdist between CDR3 peptides within each V-J. Welch's t-statistics and random forest reduced fewer than 550 V-J features to fewer than 15, which were used in a naive Bayes classifier (R e1071). TCRdb cleaned the public reads at Q25 with fastp, built clones with MiXCR and kept in-frame beta chains. Rows with a matching CDR3 protein are joined into one entry that keeps the most common DNA and genes. These V and J calls rely on TCRdb rather than the paper's analysis. This sample lists fewer than 450,000 distinct CDR3 sequences; around an eighth were detected once. The ten largest make up 25% to 30% of the sample.

Ophthalmopathy patients had moderately to severely active disease, with a Clinical Activity Score of 3 or more, a NOSPECS grade of 4 or more, and a disease duration of less than 3 months. Any patient with an uncontrolled infection, another autoimmune disease, pregnancy or lactation was excluded. Diagnoses were established on the basis of clinical symptoms, serum thyroxine and TRAb, thyroid ultrasound, and orbital computed tomography. Ficoll-Paque density gradient centrifugation was used to isolate PBMCs from about 10 ml of fresh peripheral blood. Total RNA was extracted with Trizol reagent, and quality was checked on an Agilent 2100 Bioanalyzer. Worth noting for this clonotype: Its antigen is currently not known. Nothing much larger sits one base from this clone, and base qualities are not available.

This clonotype originated in a middle-aged man with Graves' ophthalmopathy. The chain links TRBV5-6 with TRBJ2-1; 10 central bases correspond to TRBD2. The specimen was blood. The CDR3 reads as follows: CASSGEAGLAEYNEQFF. The bases read TGTGCCAGCAGCGGTGAAGCAGGACTAGCGGAATACAATGAGCAGTTCTTC.